This T cell receptor beta chain was recorded in a study of regulatory T cells in long-lasting Graves disease. Overall study results and limits: Newly diagnosed disease favored TRBV20-1 and TRBJ2-1 over persistent disease. Graves' patients with persistent disease showed TCR diversity lower than patients newly diagnosed.

The CDR3 is 14 amino acids. With 5 bases clipped from V and 7 bases from J, the junction kept 8 bases outside the gene matches. Time point: newly diagnosed GD, antithyroid drugs for less than 3 months. Researchers made the TCR library from RNA that was extracted from PBMCs. Assembly of TCR beta libraries relied on iRepertoire HTBI primers together with Arm-PCR of CDR3 regions. TCRdb redid the calling of the multiplex PCR reads with MiXCR, one entry per CDR3 protein. This sample has some 250,000 distinct CDR3 sequences, with around 18% found just once. This clonotype was observed at least ten times. Its antigen remains unknown. The data also belong to a second study, concerning T cells in Graves' hyperthyroidism and ophthalmopathy. That report adds: Together with thyroid ultrasound, orbital computed tomography, serum thyroxine and TRAb, clinical symptoms were used for diagnoses. When the TCR CDR3 underwent first-round RT-PCR, the HTBI primer set was used.

The sample was peripheral blood mononuclear cells (PBMCs), taken at new diagnosis, from a patient treated with antithyroid drugs. The clonotype originates from a woman aged 25 to 39 with Graves disease. The chain combines TRBV12-3 or TRBV12-4 with TRBJ2-7, with 10 bases lining up with TRBD2. The CDR3, as DNA: TGTGCCAGCAGTCTTCTAGCGGGAGCGGGGGAGCAGTACTTC. It yields the protein CASSLLAGAGEQYF.